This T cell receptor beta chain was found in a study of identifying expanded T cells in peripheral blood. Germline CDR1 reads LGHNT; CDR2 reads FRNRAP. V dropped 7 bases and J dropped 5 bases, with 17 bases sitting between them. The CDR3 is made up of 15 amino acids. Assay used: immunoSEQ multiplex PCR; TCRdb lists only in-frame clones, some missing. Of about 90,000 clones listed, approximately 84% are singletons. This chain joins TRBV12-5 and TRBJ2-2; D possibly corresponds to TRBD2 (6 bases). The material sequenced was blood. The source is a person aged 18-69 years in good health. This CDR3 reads CASDIYRDLTGELFF. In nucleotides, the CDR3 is TGTGCTAGTGATATATATCGGGACTTGACCGGGGAGCTGTTTTTT.